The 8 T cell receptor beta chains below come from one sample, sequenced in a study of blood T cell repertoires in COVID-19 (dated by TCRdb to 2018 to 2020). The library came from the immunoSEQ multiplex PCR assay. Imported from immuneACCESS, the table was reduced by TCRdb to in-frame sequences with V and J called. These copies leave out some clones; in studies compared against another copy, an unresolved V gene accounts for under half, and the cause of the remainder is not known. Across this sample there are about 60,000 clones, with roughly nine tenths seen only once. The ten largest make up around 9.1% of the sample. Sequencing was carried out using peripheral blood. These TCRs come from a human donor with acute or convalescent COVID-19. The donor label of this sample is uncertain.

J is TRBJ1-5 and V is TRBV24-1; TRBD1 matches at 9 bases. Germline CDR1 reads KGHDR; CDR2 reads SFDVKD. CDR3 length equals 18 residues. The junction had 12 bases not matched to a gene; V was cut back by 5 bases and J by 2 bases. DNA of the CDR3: TGTGCCACCAGTGCCCGGACAGGGGCCCCCTTTGGCAATCAGCCCCAGCATTTT. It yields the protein CATSARTGAPFGNQPQHF.

DNA of the CDR3: TGCGCCAGCAGCTTGGGTCCAGGGGACGAAGCTTTCTTT. This translates into CASSLGPGDEAFF. V gene TRBV5-1 combines with J gene TRBJ1-1, with D perhaps matching TRBD1 (6 bases). V lost 0 bases and J lost 8, with 11 bases in between. From germline, CDR1 is SGHRS and CDR2 YFSETQ. The CDR3 is 13 amino acids.

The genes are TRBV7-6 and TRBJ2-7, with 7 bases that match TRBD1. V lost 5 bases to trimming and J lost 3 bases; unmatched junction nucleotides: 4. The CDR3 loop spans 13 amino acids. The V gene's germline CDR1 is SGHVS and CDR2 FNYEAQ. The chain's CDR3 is CASSQGVDYEQYF. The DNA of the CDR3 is TGTGCCAGCAGCCAGGGGGTTGACTACGAGCAGTACTTC.

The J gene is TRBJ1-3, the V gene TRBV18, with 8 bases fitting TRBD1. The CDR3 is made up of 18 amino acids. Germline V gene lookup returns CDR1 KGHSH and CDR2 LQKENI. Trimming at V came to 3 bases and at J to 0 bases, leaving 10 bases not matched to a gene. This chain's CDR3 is CASSPGTGENGSGNTIYF. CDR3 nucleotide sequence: TGTGCCAGCTCACCCGGGACAGGTGAGAACGGCTCTGGAAACACCATATATTTT.

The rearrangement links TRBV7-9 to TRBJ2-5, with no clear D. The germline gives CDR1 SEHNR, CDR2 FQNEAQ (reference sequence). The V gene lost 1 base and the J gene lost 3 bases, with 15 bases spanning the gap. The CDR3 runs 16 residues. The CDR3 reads CASSLVRRPSEETQYF. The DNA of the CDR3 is TGTGCCAGCAGCTTAGTGCGGCGGCCTAGTGAAGAGACCCAGTACTTC. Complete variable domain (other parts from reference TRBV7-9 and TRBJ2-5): DTGVSQNPRHKITKRGQNVTFRCDPISEHNRLYWYRQTLGQGPEFLTYFQNEAQLEKSRLLSDRFSAERPKGSFSTLEIQRTEQGDSAMYLCASSLVRRPSEETQYFGPGTRLLVL.

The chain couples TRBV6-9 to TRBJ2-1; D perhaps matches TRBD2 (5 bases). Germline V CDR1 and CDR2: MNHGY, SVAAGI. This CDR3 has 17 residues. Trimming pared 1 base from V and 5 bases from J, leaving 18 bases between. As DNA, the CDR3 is TGTGCCAGCAGTTATTGGGGTACGGCAGCGGCAGACAATGAGCAGTTCTTC. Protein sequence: CASSYWGTAAADNEQFF.

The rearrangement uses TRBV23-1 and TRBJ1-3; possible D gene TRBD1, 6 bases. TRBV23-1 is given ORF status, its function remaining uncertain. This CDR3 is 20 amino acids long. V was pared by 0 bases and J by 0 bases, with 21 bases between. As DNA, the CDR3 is TGCGCCAGCAGTCAATCGAAGAGAAAAACAGGGCGACTCTCTGGAAACACCATATATTTT. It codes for CASSQSKRKTGRLSGNTIYF.

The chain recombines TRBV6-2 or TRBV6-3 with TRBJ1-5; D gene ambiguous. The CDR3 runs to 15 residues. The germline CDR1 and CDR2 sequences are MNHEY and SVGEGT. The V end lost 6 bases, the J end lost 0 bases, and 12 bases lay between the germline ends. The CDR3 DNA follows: TGTGCCAGCAGCCCTATAAGCTATAGCAATCAGCCCCAGCATTTT. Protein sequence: CASSPISYSNQPQHF.